This record looks at one T cell receptor beta chain sequence and its context. The antigen remains undetermined. This record comes from a study of identical twins' blood T cells. Findings and limits, study-wide: Twins shared more top CDR3 clonotypes than unrelated donors did.

Germline CDR1 reads SQVTM; CDR2 reads ANQGSEA. With 6 bases clipped from V and 9 bases from J, the junction kept 9 bases outside the gene matches. There are 13 residues in the CDR3. MiXCR was run by TCRdb on the 5' RACE reads, yielding one entry per CDR3 protein. The data contain 350,000 to 400,000 distinct CDR3 sequences, around 30% of them singletons. The receptor was derived from a woman between 18 and 50 years old in good health. Sequenced: PBMCs. The chain combines TRBV29-1 with TRBJ2-1; 9 nucleotides match TRBD1. The CDR3 DNA reads TGCAGCGTCGTGGGACAGGGAAGCGGTGAGCAGTTCTTC. Translation gives CSVVGQGSGEQFF.